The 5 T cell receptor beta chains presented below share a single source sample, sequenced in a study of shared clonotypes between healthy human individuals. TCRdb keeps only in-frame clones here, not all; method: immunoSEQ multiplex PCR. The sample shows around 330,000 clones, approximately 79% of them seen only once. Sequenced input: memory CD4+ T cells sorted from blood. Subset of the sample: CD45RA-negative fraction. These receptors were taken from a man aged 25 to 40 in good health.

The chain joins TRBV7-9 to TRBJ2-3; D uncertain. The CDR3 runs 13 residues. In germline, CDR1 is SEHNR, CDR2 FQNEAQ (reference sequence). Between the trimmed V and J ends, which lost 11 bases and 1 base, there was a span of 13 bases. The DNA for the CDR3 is TGTGCCCTTTACGTAGGTGGCACAGATACGCAGTATTTT. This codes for CALYVGGTDTQYF.

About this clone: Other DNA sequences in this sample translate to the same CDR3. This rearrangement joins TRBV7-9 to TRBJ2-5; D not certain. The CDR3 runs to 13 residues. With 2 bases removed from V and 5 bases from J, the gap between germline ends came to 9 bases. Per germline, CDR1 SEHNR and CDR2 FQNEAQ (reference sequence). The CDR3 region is CASSLTTTETQYF. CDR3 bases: TGTGCCAGCAGCTTAACCACAACGGAGACCCAGTACTTC.

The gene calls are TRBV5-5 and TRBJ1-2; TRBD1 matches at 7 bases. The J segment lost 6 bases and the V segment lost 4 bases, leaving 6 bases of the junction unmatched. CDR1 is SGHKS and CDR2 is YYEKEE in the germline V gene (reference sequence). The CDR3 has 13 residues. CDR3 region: CASSPTTGHGYTF. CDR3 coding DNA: TGTGCCAGCAGCCCAACGACAGGGCATGGCTACACCTTC.

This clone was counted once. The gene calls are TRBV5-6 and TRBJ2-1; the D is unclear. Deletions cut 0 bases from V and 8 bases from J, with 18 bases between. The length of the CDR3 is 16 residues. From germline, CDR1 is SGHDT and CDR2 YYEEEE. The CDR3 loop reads CASSLVRSAGWDEQFF. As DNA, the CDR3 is TGTGCCAGCAGCTTGGTAAGGTCAGCTGGTTGGGATGAGCAGTTCTTC.

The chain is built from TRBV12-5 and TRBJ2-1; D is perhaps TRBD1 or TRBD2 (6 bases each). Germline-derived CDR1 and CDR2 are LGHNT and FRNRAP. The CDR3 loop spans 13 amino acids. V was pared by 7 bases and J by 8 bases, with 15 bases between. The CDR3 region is CASAPLGGYEQFF. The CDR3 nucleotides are TGTGCTAGTGCCCCCCTGGGGGGCTATGAGCAGTTCTTC. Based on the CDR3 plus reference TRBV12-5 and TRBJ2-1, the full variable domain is DARVTQTPRHKVTEMGQEVTMRCQPILGHNTVFWYRQTMMQGLELLAYFRNRAPLDDSGMPKDRFSAEMPDATLATLKIQPSEPRDSAVYFCASAPLGGYEQFFGPGTRLTVL.